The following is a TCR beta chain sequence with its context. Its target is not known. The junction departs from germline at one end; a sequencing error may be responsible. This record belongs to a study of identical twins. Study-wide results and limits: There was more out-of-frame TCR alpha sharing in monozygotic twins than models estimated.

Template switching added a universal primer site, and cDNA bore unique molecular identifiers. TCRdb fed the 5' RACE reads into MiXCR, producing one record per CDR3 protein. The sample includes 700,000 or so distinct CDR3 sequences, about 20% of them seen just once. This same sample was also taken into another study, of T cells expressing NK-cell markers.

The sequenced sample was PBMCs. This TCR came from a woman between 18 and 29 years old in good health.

The CDR3 is CASSAKTGGNSPLHF. CDR3 nucleotides: TGTGCCAGCAGCGCTAAGACAGGGGGGAATTCGCCCCTCCACTTT. The chain has TRBV7-2 and TRBJ1-6, with 9 bases fitting TRBD1. Germline assignment: CDR1 SGHTA and CDR2 FQGNSA. The CDR3 is 15 amino acids. Variable domain in full (rest from reference TRBV7-2 and TRBJ1-6): GAGVSQSPSNKVTEKGKDVELRCDPISGHTALYWYRQSLGQGLEFLIYFQGNSAPDKSGLPSDRFSAERTGGSVSTLTIQRTQQEDSAVYLCASSAKTGGNSPLHFGNGTRLTVT.